These 22 T cell receptor beta chains originate from one sample sequenced in a study of CD8 T cells in Susac syndrome. Reverse transcription of about 0.5 to 1 ug RNA used random hexamers. TCRdb reprocessed the immunoSEQ multiplex PCR reads with MiXCR, giving one entry per CDR3 protein. The repertoire holds fewer than 350,000 distinct CDR3 sequences, with over 75% as singletons. Specimen: CD8+ T cells from PBMCs. The receptors stem from a human donor with multiple sclerosis.

This chain uses TRBV7-9 with TRBJ1-2; the D is unclear. The CDR3 extends over 14 amino acids. CDR1 and CDR2 from the germline V gene are SEHNR and FQNEAQ (reference sequence). Trimming removed 0 bases at V and 2 bases at J, with 7 bases between. Here the CDR3 DNA reads TGTGCCAGCAGCTTAGCGACGGGGAACTATGGCTACACCTTC. This codes for CASSLATGNYGYTF.

The CDR3 DNA reads as TGTGCCAGCAGTCCGGGGACAGGGGAGCAGTACTTC. As protein: CASSPGTGEQYF. The chain links TRBV27 to TRBJ2-7; TRBD1 agrees at 9 bases. The CDR3 is 12 residues long. V lost 5 bases to trimming and J lost 7 bases; unmatched junction nucleotides: 3. CDR1 MNHEY and CDR2 SMNVEV come from the germline V gene (reference sequence).

The V call is TRBV29-1, the J call TRBJ2-2; 9 bases match TRBD1. This CDR3 is built from 13 residues. J was trimmed by 8 bases and V by 6 bases; bases with no gene match: 7. The germline V gene has CDR1 SQVTM and CDR2 ANQGSEA. In DNA, the CDR3 is TGCAGCGTGCGGACAGGGGAAGGAGGGGAGCTGTTTTTT. It is translated as CSVRTGEGGELFF.

The sample holds one count of this clonotype. The J gene is TRBJ1-1, the V gene TRBV7-2; a possible D gene is TRBD1 (5 bases). This CDR3 spans 15 amino acids. In germline, CDR1 is SGHTA, CDR2 FQGNSA. V lost 2 bases to trimming and J lost 3 bases, with 13 bases between them. The chain's CDR3 is CASSLWGVPDTEAFF. Here the CDR3 DNA reads TGTGCCAGCAGCTTATGGGGCGTACCTGACACTGAAGCTTTCTTT.

The rearrangement uses TRBV29-1 and TRBJ1-2; D may be TRBD1 (6 bases). Trimming pared 7 bases from V and 2 bases from J, leaving 14 bases between. The germline CDR1 and CDR2 sequences are SQVTM and ANQGSEA. The CDR3 has 13 amino acids. CDR3 residues: CSAEDRANYGYTF. CDR3 DNA sequence: TGCAGCGCCGAGGACAGAGCCAACTATGGCTACACCTTC.

The chain has TRBV11-3 and TRBJ2-7; maybe TRBD1 (5 bases). Per the germline V gene, CDR1 is SGHNT and CDR2 is YENEEA. With 5 bases removed from V and 5 bases from J, the gap between germline ends came to 7 bases. The CDR3 runs 11 residues. CDR3 DNA sequence: TGTGCCAGCAGCGACAGCCACGAGCAGTACTTC. It specifies CASSDSHEQYF.

The chain uses TRBV5-1 and TRBJ2-2; the D is unclear. The germline V and J ends were trimmed by 3 bases and 10 bases, with 22 bases remaining between them. Germline CDR1 SGHRS, CDR2 YFSETQ. This CDR3 spans 16 amino acids. The CDR3 loop is CASSSLDAPTPVELFF. Written as DNA, the CDR3 is TGCGCCAGCAGCTCGTTAGATGCCCCAACACCGGTGGAGCTGTTTTTT. Filled out from reference TRBV5-1 and TRBJ2-2, the complete variable domain reads KAGVTQTPRYLIKTRGQQVTLSCSPISGHRSVSWYQQTPGQGLQFLFEYFSETQRNKGNFPGRFSGRQFSNSRSEMNVSTLELGDSALYLCASSSLDAPTPVELFFGEGSRLTVL.

The chain links TRBV7-9 to TRBJ1-1; possibly TRBD1 for D (5 bases). The CDR3 consists of 15 residues. Germline CDR1 is SEHNR and CDR2 is FQNEAQ (reference sequence). V shed 1 base and J shed 1 base, with 10 bases lying between them. In DNA form, the CDR3 reads TGTGCCAGCAGCTTAGGGGGACGGTCGAACACTGAAGCTTTCTTT. Protein: CASSLGGRSNTEAFF.

The chain carries TRBV30 and TRBJ2-7, with 7 bases fitting TRBD1. The CDR3 runs 14 residues. V was clipped by 3 bases and J by 2 bases; unmatched bases: 7. Germline V gene sequence: CDR1 GTSNPN, CDR2 SVGIG (reference sequence). CDR3 sequence (DNA): TGTGCCTGGAGGCCACAGGGGCCACCCTACGAGCAGTACTTC. Translated, it gives CAWRPQGPPYEQYF.

This clonotype was recorded a few times. The V and J genes are TRBV10-3 and TRBJ2-7; D uncertain. Trimming removed 2 bases from V and 2 bases from J, with 10 bases in between. This CDR3 has 14 residues. CDR1 and CDR2 (germline): ENHRY, SYGVKD. The CDR3 here is CAISEMGKTYEQYF. The CDR3 bases are TGTGCCATCAGTGAGATGGGGAAGACCTACGAGCAGTACTTC.

CDR3 in amino acids: CASSNHNTEAFF. The DNA of the CDR3 is TGTGCCAGTAGTAATCACAACACTGAAGCTTTCTTT. The rearrangement joins TRBV19 to TRBJ1-1; D is unresolved. The length of the CDR3 is 12 residues. Germline-derived CDR1 and CDR2 are LNHDA and SQIVND (reference sequence). V was pared by 4 bases and J by 2 bases, with 5 bases between.

CDR3 nucleotide sequence: TGTGCCAGCAGCTTAGATGTTATTCGGCCAGGGGAAGTGGGAGGCTACACCTTC. Translating gives CASSLDVIRPGEVGGYTF. The chain couples TRBV7-8 to TRBJ1-2, with a tentative D call TRBD1 (6 bases). Germline V CDR1 and CDR2: SGHVS, FQNEAQ. The V and J ends lost 1 base and 8 bases respectively, with 26 bases between them. This CDR3 is 18 amino acids long.

The CDR3 sequence: CASSLSGRTEAFF. The CDR3 DNA sequence: TGTGCCAGCAGTTTGTCCGGGAGGACTGAAGCTTTCTTT. The gene calls are TRBV27 and TRBJ1-1; D remains unclear. The CDR3 has 13 residues. CDR1 is MNHEY, CDR2 SMNVEV, per germline (reference sequence). V was shortened by 3 bases and J by 5 bases, with 10 bases between the two germline ends.

The CDR3 spells CASSFIQGGVGYTF. CDR3 coding DNA: TGTGCCAGCAGTTTTATTCAGGGAGGGGTTGGCTACACCTTC. The chain combines TRBV27 with TRBJ1-2; D might be TRBD1 (5 bases). V shed 3 bases and J shed 7 bases, with 15 bases lying between them. Germline V gene data show CDR1 as MNHEY and CDR2 as SMNVEV (reference sequence). This CDR3 is built from 14 residues.

J is TRBJ2-4 and V is TRBV11-2; 9 positions match TRBD1. V lost 5 bases to trimming and J lost 0 bases; unmatched junction nucleotides: 20. Germline CDR1 SGHAT, CDR2 FQNNGV. The CDR3 has 21 amino acids. The CDR3 spells CASSAPHRDREPSLAKNIQYF. In DNA, the CDR3 is TGTGCCAGCAGCGCGCCCCACCGGGACAGGGAGCCGTCTCTAGCCAAAAACATTCAGTACTTC.

The genes are TRBV2 and TRBJ2-7, with D tentatively TRBD2 (5 bases). The length of the CDR3 is 12 residues. The V and J ends lost 9 bases and 3 bases respectively, with 12 bases between them. Germline V gives CDR1 SNHLY, CDR2 FYNNEI. DNA of the CDR3: TGTGCCAGTGTCGGGAACAACTACGAGCAGTACTTC. Protein product: CASVGNNYEQYF. The full variable domain, rest sourced from reference TRBV2 and TRBJ2-7, is EPEVTQTPSHQVTQMGQEVILRCVPISNHLYFYWYRQILGQKVEFLVSFYNNEISEKSEIFDDQFSVERPDGSNFTLKIRSTKLEDSAMYFCASVGNNYEQYFGPGTRLTVT.

CDR3 region: CASSLWPGSNQPQHF. CDR3 nucleotides: TGTGCCAGCAGTTTATGGCCCGGGAGCAATCAGCCCCAGCATTTT. The V call is TRBV28, the J call TRBJ1-5, with D unclear. The germline CDR1 and CDR2 sequences are MDHEN and SYDVKM. This CDR3 has 15 residues. Deletions cut 0 bases from V and 1 base from J, with 7 bases between.

This chain uses TRBV5-8 with TRBJ2-1; weak D call: TRBD2 (6 bases). Trimming took off 6 bases at V and 7 bases at J, with 20 bases between the two ends. This CDR3 is 15 amino acids long. Germline V gene data show CDR1 as SGHTS and CDR2 as YDEGEE. The CDR3 DNA is TGTGCCAGCACCCTACGGGACTTCGGCATGAATGAGCAGTTCTTC. This sequence encodes CASTLRDFGMNEQFF. Complete variable domain (other parts from reference TRBV5-8 and TRBJ2-1): EAGVTQSPTHLIKTRGQQATLRCSPISGHTSVYWYQQALGLGLQFLLWYDEGEERNRGNFPPRFSGRQFPNYSSELNVNALELEDSALYLCASTLRDFGMNEQFFGPGTRLTVL.

V is TRBV28 and J is TRBJ2-3; 10 nucleotides match TRBD2. Germline trimming cut 3 bases from V and 2 bases from J; bases unmatched to any gene: 5. The CDR3 covers 16 residues. From germline, CDR1 is MDHEN and CDR2 SYDVKM. CDR3 DNA: TGTGCCAGCAGTTTGCTAGCGGGAGCAACCACAGATACGCAGTATTTT. It is translated as CASSLLAGATTDTQYF.

The chain has TRBV12-3 or TRBV12-4 and TRBJ2-7; 10 bases map to TRBD1. The CDR3 length is 15 residues. V shed 4 bases, J shed 7 bases, and the junction held 10 bases outside the gene matches. This chain's CDR3 is CASSSPGQGRSEQYF. In nucleotides, the CDR3 is TGTGCCAGCAGTTCCCCGGGACAGGGGAGGAGTGAGCAGTACTTC.

In its sample, this clonotype was seen a few times. This chain joins TRBV10-3 and TRBJ2-5, with 15 bases matching TRBD2. The V and J ends lost 3 bases and 5 bases, in that order; junction bases with no gene match: 4. The CDR3 length is 16 residues. The V gene's germline CDR1 is ENHRY and CDR2 SYGVKD. This chain's CDR3 is CAISETGTSGRETQYF. In DNA, the CDR3 is TGTGCCATCAGTGAAACCGGGACTAGCGGGAGGGAGACCCAGTACTTC.

The chain joins TRBV12-3 or TRBV12-4 to TRBJ2-7; D ambiguous. The V end was cut by 4 bases, the J end by 6 bases, with 13 bases between. This CDR3 region has 13 residues. CDR3 loop: CASSSHNLVEQYF. CDR3 bases: TGTGCCAGCAGTTCCCACAACCTTGTCGAGCAGTACTTC.